This TCR beta chain was documented in a study of Graves' ophthalmopathy and Graves' hyperthyroidism. In this sample, this clonotype turned up many times. Antigen: not known. Overall study results and limits: A 13-signature model separated ophthalmopathy from stable hyperthyroidism, reaching less than 90% sensitivity and roughly 82% specificity cross-validated. In blood appeared most of the expanded thyroid clonotypes whose frequency exceeded 0.001.

Amplification of TCR beta CDR3 regions used RNA transcripts. A first-round RT-PCR used HTBI primers, followed by a second-round multiplex PCR. TCRdb re-called the multiplex PCR reads through MiXCR, storing one row per CDR3 protein. The sample has some 350,000 distinct CDR3 sequences, about 18% seen once; the top ten hold 2% to 3%. The CDR3 has 16 residues. Losses at the gene ends were 0 bases for V and 5 bases for J; bases not matched to a gene: 4. Per the germline V gene, CDR1 is SGDLS and CDR2 is YYNGEE. Among the exclusions were patients with other autoimmune diseases, uncontrolled infections, pregnancy or lactation. Orbital computed tomography, thyroid ultrasound, TRAb, serum thyroxine and clinical symptoms formed the basis of diagnosis.

Sequencing used peripheral blood. This clonotype was sampled from an adult woman with stable Graves' hyperthyroidism. This chain uses TRBV9 with TRBJ2-7; 14 bases map to TRBD2. This CDR3 is CASSVEGTSGSDEQYF. CDR3 in DNA: TGTGCCAGCAGCGTAGAGGGGACTAGCGGGAGCGACGAGCAGTACTTC.